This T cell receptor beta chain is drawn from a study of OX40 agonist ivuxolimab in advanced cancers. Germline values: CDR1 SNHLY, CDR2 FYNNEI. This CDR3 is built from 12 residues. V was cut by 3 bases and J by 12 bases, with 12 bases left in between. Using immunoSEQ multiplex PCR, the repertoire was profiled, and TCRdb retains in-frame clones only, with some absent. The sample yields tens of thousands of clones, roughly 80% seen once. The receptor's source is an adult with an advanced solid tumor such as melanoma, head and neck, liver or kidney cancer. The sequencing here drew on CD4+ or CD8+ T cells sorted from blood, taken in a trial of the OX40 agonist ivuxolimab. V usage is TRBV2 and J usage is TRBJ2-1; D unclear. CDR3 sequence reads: CASSDGSLVQFF. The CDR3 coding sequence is TGTGCCAGCAGTGATGGTAGCTTGGTGCAGTTCTTC.